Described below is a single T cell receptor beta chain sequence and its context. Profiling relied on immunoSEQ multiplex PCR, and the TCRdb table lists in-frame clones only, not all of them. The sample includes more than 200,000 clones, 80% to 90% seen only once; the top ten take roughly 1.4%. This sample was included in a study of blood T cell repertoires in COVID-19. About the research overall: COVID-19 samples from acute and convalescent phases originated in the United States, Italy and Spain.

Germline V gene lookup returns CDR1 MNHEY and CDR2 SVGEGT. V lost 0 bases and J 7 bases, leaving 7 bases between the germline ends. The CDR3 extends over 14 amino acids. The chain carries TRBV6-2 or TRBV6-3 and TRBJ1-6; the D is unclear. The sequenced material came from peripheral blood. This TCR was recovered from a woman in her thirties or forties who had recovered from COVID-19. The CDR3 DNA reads TGTGCCAGCAGTTACTCGGGCAGGAATTCACCCCTCCACTTT. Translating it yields CASSYSGRNSPLHF.